This T cell receptor beta chain emerged from a study of metastatic and nonmetastatic thyroid tumors. Study at large: Blood and tumor or nodule tissue repertoires from malignant and benign thyroid patients were compared. Overall study results and limits: Benign nodules were reported to have significantly lower TCR beta diversity than malignant thyroid tumors, in blood and tumor.

This clone was seen ten or more times. Its antigen is not identified. No patient had received any treatment before thyroid surgery. Original analysis: The study built a papillary thyroid cancer distant-metastasis classifier from CDR3 differences across clinicopathological groups. TCRdb ran MiXCR on the PCR reads. The V and J calls come from TCRdb's annotation, not from the publication. The top ten clones hold about 10% of a sample with 15,000 to 25,000 clones, approximately 22% of them seen once. Germline-derived CDR1 and CDR2 are DFQATT and SNEGSKA (reference sequence). After removal of 5 bases from V and 7 bases from J, the junction contained 12 bases not matched to a gene. This CDR3 has 14 amino acids.

This chain uses TRBV20-1 with TRBJ2-7; 9 positions match TRBD2. This TCR came from a male donor with papillary thyroid cancer or a benign thyroid nodule (not recorded which). Some clones in this sample may be carry-over from other donors' samples. Sequenced sample: tumor tissue. The DNA for the CDR3 is TGCAGTGCTGCCCGACTAGCGGTCTCGCTGGAGCAGTACTTC. Protein: CSAARLAVSLEQYF.